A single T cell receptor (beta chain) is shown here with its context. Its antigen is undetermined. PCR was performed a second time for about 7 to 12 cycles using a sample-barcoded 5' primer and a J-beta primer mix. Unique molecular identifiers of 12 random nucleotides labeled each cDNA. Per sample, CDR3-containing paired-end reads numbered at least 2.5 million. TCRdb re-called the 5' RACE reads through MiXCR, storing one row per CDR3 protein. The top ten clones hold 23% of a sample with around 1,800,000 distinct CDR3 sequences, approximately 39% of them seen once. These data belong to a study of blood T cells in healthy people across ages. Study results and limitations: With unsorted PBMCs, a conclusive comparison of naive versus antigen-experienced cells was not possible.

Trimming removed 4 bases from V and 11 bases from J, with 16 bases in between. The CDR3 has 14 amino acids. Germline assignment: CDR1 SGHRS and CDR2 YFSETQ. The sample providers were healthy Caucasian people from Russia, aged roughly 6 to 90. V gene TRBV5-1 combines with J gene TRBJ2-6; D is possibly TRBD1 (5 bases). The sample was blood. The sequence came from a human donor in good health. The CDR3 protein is CASSPGQPEDVLTF. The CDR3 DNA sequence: TGCGCCAGCAGCCCAGGACAACCCGAGGACGTCCTGACTTTC. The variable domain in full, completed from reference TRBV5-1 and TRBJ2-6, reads KAGVTQTPRYLIKTRGQQVTLSCSPISGHRSVSWYQQTPGQGLQFLFEYFSETQRNKGNFPGRFSGRQFSNSRSEMNVSTLELGDSALYLCASSPGQPEDVLTFGAGSRLTVL.